This TCR beta chain was obtained from a study of OX40 agonist ivuxolimab in advanced cancers. Germline CDR1 reads KGHSH; CDR2 reads LQKENI. V dropped 3 bases and J dropped 4; count of bases not matched to a gene: 5. CDR3 length: 16 amino acids. Repertoires were generated with immunoSEQ multiplex PCR, while TCRdb's copy carries only in-frame clones and drops some. The table includes approximately 94,000 clones, 84% detected once. This material consisted of CD4+ or CD8+ T cells sorted from blood, taken in a trial of the OX40 agonist ivuxolimab. The receptor comes from an adult with an advanced solid tumor such as melanoma, head and neck, liver or kidney cancer. This chain uses TRBV18 with TRBJ2-2, with 10 bases identical to TRBD1. CDR3 sequence: CASSPPGTGATGELFF. CDR3 nucleotides: TGTGCCAGCTCACCTCCCGGGACAGGGGCCACCGGGGAGCTGTTTTTT. The full variable domain, its missing parts supplied by reference TRBV18 and TRBJ2-2, is NAGVMQNPRHLVRRRGQEARLRCSPMKGHSHVYWYRQLPEEGLKFMVYLQKENIIDESGMPKERFSAEFPKEGPSILRIQQVVRGDSAAYFCASSPPGTGATGELFFGEGSRLTVL.